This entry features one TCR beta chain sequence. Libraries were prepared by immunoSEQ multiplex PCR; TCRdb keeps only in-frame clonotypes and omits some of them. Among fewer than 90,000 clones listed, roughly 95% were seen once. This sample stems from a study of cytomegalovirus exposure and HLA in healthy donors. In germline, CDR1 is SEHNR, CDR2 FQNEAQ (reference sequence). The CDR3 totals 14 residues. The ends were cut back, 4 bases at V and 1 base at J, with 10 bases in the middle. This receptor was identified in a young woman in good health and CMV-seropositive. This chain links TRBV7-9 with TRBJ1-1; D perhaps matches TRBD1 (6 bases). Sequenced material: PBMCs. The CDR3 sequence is CASSSGTTNTEAFF. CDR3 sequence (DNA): TGTGCCAGCAGCTCCGGGACAACGAACACTGAAGCTTTCTTT.